The 19 T cell receptor beta chains below were found in one sample sequenced in a study of CD8 T cells in Susac syndrome. Reverse transcription used about 0.45 to 1 ug RNA and random hexamers. TCRdb analysed the immunoSEQ multiplex PCR reads with MiXCR anew, one entry per CDR3 protein. The sample has roughly 130,000 distinct CDR3 sequences; roughly 94% are singletons. Sequencing was carried out using CD4+ T cells from PBMCs. The receptor set was obtained from a human donor with multiple sclerosis.

The rearrangement links TRBV5-1 to TRBJ2-7, with 8 bases fitting TRBD1. CDR3 length equals 13 residues. The germline V gene encodes CDR1 SGHRS and CDR2 YFSETQ. V lost 5 bases to trimming and J lost 5 bases; unmatched junction nucleotides: 6. The CDR3 nucleotides read TGCGCCAGCAGTCGGGACAGGCCCCACGAGCAGTACTTC. The encoded protein is CASSRDRPHEQYF.

V is TRBV5-1 and J is TRBJ2-1; TRBD2 matches at 11 bases. Per the germline V gene, CDR1 is SGHRS and CDR2 is YFSETQ. V was pared by 5 bases and J by 7 bases, with 5 bases of the junction left unmatched. This CDR3 is built from 14 residues. The CDR3: CASSPRLAGNEQFF. The CDR3 nucleotides are TGCGCCAGCAGTCCTCGACTAGCGGGGAATGAGCAGTTCTTC. Together with reference TRBV5-1 and TRBJ2-1, the CDR3 gives the full variable domain: KAGVTQTPRYLIKTRGQQVTLSCSPISGHRSVSWYQQTPGQGLQFLFEYFSETQRNKGNFPGRFSGRQFSNSRSEMNVSTLELGDSALYLCASSPRLAGNEQFFGPGTRLTVL.

The chain couples TRBV6-1 to TRBJ1-1; D may be TRBD1 (6 bases). The CDR3 is made up of 16 amino acids. Germline assignment: CDR1 MNHNS and CDR2 SASEGT. V lost 6 bases and J 4 bases, leaving 21 bases between the germline ends. The chain's CDR3 is CASSRLGGRGGTEAFF. The CDR3 nucleotides are TGTGCCAGCAGCCGCCTAGGAGGGAGGGGGGGCACTGAAGCTTTCTTT.

V gene TRBV12-3 or TRBV12-4 combines with J gene TRBJ1-1, with D perhaps matching TRBD1 (6 bases). V gave up 7 bases and J gave up 5 bases, with 20 bases separating them. This CDR3 has 15 residues. The CDR3 is CASTLETGAWTEAFF. CDR3 nucleotides: TGTGCCAGCACATTGGAAACGGGGGCGTGGACTGAAGCTTTCTTT.

As for this clonotype: The junction shows a germline mismatch at one end, possibly a read error. The chain links TRBV5-1 to TRBJ1-1; tentative D call: TRBD1 (6 bases). The CDR3 extends over 15 amino acids. CDR1 and CDR2 from the germline V gene are SGHRS and YFSETQ. The CDR3 is CASSPGQLRSTEAFF. The CDR3 nucleotides are TGCGCCAGCAGCCCAGGACAGTTACGAAGCACTGAGGCTTTCTTT.

This CDR3 reads CASSIGQGRTYEQYF. In nucleotides, the CDR3 is TGTGCCAGCTCAATCGGACAGGGTCGAACCTACGAGCAGTACTTC. This chain connects TRBV18 to TRBJ2-7, with TRBD1 matching 8 bases. CDR1 is KGHSH, CDR2 LQKENI, per germline. The CDR3 has 15 amino acids. J was trimmed by 2 bases and V by 5 bases; bases with no gene match: 8.

The chain couples TRBV2 to TRBJ1-1; D gene uncertain. Trimming removed 8 bases from V and 6 bases from J, with 16 bases in between. The CDR3 consists of 13 residues. Per germline, CDR1 SNHLY and CDR2 FYNNEI. The CDR3 DNA is TGTGCCAGCCGTGCCGTGCAGTTCGCTGAAGCTTTCTTT. It codes for CASRAVQFAEAFF.

This clonotype occurred once. The chain links TRBV12-3 or TRBV12-4 to TRBJ2-7, with 7 bases lining up with TRBD1. The length of the CDR3 is 12 residues. With 7 bases clipped from V and 5 bases from J, the junction kept 5 bases outside the gene matches. The CDR3 nucleotides are TGTGCCAGCACCCGGACAGGTCACGAGCAGTACTTC. Amino acids: CASTRTGHEQYF.

This sequence joins TRBV5-1 and TRBJ1-1, with a tentative D call TRBD1 (5 bases). Germline CDR1 reads SGHRS; CDR2 reads YFSETQ. Trimming shortened V by 5 bases and J by 5 bases, and 10 bases separated the two germline ends. The CDR3 has 12 amino acids. In nucleotides, the CDR3 is TGCGCCAGCAGTGGGAAGGGGACTGAAGCTTTCTTT. This encodes CASSGKGTEAFF.

The V and J genes are TRBV12-3 or TRBV12-4 and TRBJ2-2; D might be TRBD2 (6 bases). The germline V and J ends were trimmed by 6 bases and 7 bases, with 15 bases remaining between them. The CDR3 is 14 residues long. CDR3 region: CASSTGVNGGELFF. Here the CDR3 DNA reads TGTGCCAGCAGCACGGGAGTTAATGGCGGGGAGCTGTTTTTT.

Here the CDR3 DNA reads TGTGCCAGCAGCGTAGAGGCTTCACCCCTCCACTTT. Encoded protein: CASSVEASPLHF. The chain uses TRBV9 and TRBJ1-6; D gene ambiguous. V was clipped by 0 bases and J by 9 bases, with 4 bases between them. CDR3 length: 12 residues. The germline V gene encodes CDR1 SGDLS and CDR2 YYNGEE.

This clonotype was counted between two and nine times. The chain has TRBV6-1 and TRBJ1-6, with no clear D. The CDR3 sequence is 15 residues long. Trimming shortened V by 1 base and J by 8 bases, and 12 bases separated the two germline ends. Germline V lookup: CDR1 MNHNS, CDR2 SASEGT. The CDR3 protein is CASSEVVGRHSPLHF. CDR3 nucleotide sequence: TGTGCCAGCAGTGAAGTGGTAGGGAGGCATTCACCCCTCCACTTT.

This chain joins TRBV7-2 and TRBJ1-1, with D tentatively TRBD1 (5 bases). The CDR3 totals 15 residues. In germline, CDR1 is SGHTA, CDR2 FQGNSA. V was shortened by 1 base and J by 4 bases, with 13 bases between the two germline ends. Here the CDR3 reads CASSLVGGPGTEAFF. For the CDR3, the DNA is TGTGCCAGCAGCTTAGTGGGGGGACCTGGCACTGAAGCTTTCTTT. Complete variable domain (other parts from reference TRBV7-2 and TRBJ1-1): GAGVSQSPSNKVTEKGKDVELRCDPISGHTALYWYRQSLGQGLEFLIYFQGNSAPDKSGLPSDRFSAERTGGSVSTLTIQRTQQEDSAVYLCASSLVGGPGTEAFFGQGTRLTVV.

The chain combines TRBV27 with TRBJ2-3; D unclear. Germline V CDR1 and CDR2: MNHEY, SMNVEV (reference sequence). The V and J ends lost 3 bases and 5 bases respectively, with 6 bases between them. CDR3 size: 12 residues. CDR3 bases: TGTGCCAGCAGTTTTATCGGAGATACGCAGTATTTT. Protein: CASSFIGDTQYF.

The V call is TRBV18, the J call TRBJ1-2; 8 positions agree with TRBD1. CDR3 length: 18 residues. V lost 3 bases, J lost 0 bases, and 12 bases stayed unmatched. CDR1 and CDR2 from the germline V gene are KGHSH and LQKENI. The CDR3 region has the DNA TGTGCCAGCTCACCGCTCTTGACTCAGGGGGCAGCTAACTATGGCTACACCTTC. It encodes CASSPLLTQGAANYGYTF.

The chain recombines TRBV30 with TRBJ1-1, with D unresolved. CDR3 length equals 13 residues. The V gene lost 0 bases and the J gene lost 0 bases, with 5 bases spanning the gap. Per the germline V gene, CDR1 is GTSNPN and CDR2 is SVGIG (reference sequence). CDR3: CAWSVSLNTEAFF. The CDR3 DNA reads as TGTGCCTGGAGTGTATCACTGAACACTGAAGCTTTCTTT.

CDR3 sequence: CASSAQTGQGVPGANVLTF. In DNA form, the CDR3 reads TGTGCCAGTAGTGCCCAAACGGGACAGGGGGTCCCTGGGGCCAACGTCCTGACTTTC. The rearrangement uses TRBV19 and TRBJ2-6, with 11 positions matching TRBD1. The trim removed 5 bases at V and 2 bases at J, leaving 11 bases unmatched. The CDR3 has 19 amino acids. CDR1 is LNHDA and CDR2 is SQIVND in the germline V gene (reference sequence).

The CDR3 DNA reads as TGTGCCTCCGGGTCTACCTATAATTCACCCCTCCACTTT. The encoded protein is CASGSTYNSPLHF. The J gene is TRBJ1-6, the V gene TRBV30; no clear D. The CDR3 spans 13 residues. V gave up 7 bases and J gave up 2 bases, with 9 bases separating them. Germline values: CDR1 GTSNPN, CDR2 SVGIG (reference sequence).

The chain has TRBV3-1 and TRBJ2-1; TRBD2 agrees at 11 bases. With 2 bases clipped from V and 7 bases from J, the junction kept 7 bases outside the gene matches. The CDR3 sequence is 16 residues long. Germline V gene lookup returns CDR1 LGHDT and CDR2 YNNKEL (reference sequence). DNA of the CDR3: TGTGCCAGCAGCCAACGTAGCGGGAGGGCCGGGAATGAGCAGTTCTTC. It encodes CASSQRSGRAGNEQFF.